This T cell receptor (beta chain) was profiled in a study of CD8 T cells in ankylosing spondylitis. Study observations and caveats: Reportedly, disease-linked clones are significantly enriched in ankylosing spondylitis patients' matched synovial fluid. Prior work had noted some motif variants in reactive arthritis blood and synovial fluid. A motif of 7 to 9 highly homologous TCR beta variants was seen as apparently characteristic of ankylosing spondylitis blood.

The CDR3 has 12 amino acids. Trimming cost V 8 bases and J 4 bases, with 14 bases left between them. The germline V gene encodes CDR1 SQVTM and CDR2 ANQGSEA. About this clonotype: Its antigen is as yet unknown.

The TCR beta libraries were generated through quantitative 5'-RACE incorporating molecular barcodes. TCRdb independently ran MiXCR on the 5' RACE reads; one entry per CDR3 protein. The sample has approximately 550,000 distinct CDR3 sequences; approximately 11% are singletons. The sequence derives from a male donor with ankylosing spondylitis. Sequencing was carried out using blood, either unsorted or a sorted T cell fraction (not recorded which). This chain connects TRBV29-1 to TRBJ1-2; D perhaps matches TRBD1 (6 bases). CDR3 amino acids: CSNRELAYGYTF. In DNA, the CDR3 is TGCAGCAACAGGGAGTTGGCCTATGGCTACACCTTC.